This T cell receptor (beta chain) derives from a study of Graves' ophthalmopathy and Graves' hyperthyroidism (dated by TCRdb to the late 2010s). Background on the whole study: Peripheral blood samples were taken at the time of initial diagnosis, before any treatment was given. TCR beta repertoire signatures were used to distinguish Graves' ophthalmopathy from Graves' hyperthyroidism and to predict progression to ophthalmopathy. In total, approximately 140 blood samples were TCR-sequenced: 40 to 45 ophthalmopathy, roughly 80 hyperthyroidism and some 17 hyperthyroidism-to-ophthalmopathy patients. To explore V-J signatures distinguishing ophthalmopathy from hyperthyroidism, a discovery set of about a hundred patients (about 43 ophthalmopathy, 55 to 60 stable hyperthyroidism) was enrolled. For independent validation, a separate cohort was made up of 18 hyperthyroidism patients plus 17 patients who later progressed from hyperthyroidism to ophthalmopathy. In more than five hyperthyroidism patients, the T-cell repertoires found in thyroid tissue were compared with those found in blood. After sampling, hyperthyroidism patients received methimazole starting at 30 mg daily, and ophthalmopathy patients received high-dose intravenous methylprednisolone. The investigation overall reported the following: In validation, the model predicted ophthalmopathy progression with more than 70% sensitivity and 72.22% specificity; some 13 predicted patients were CT-confirmed with GO in a median of 6.5 months. In cross-validation, the 13-signature model distinguished ophthalmopathy from stable hyperthyroidism with 87.88% sensitivity and about 81% specificity, while in the test set the corresponding values were 80% and 75%. Sample size was not predetermined statistically, and investigators were not blinded to group allocation. Most of the expanded thyroid clonotypes with a frequency above 0.001 were also detected in blood, and it was suggested that the thyroid immune response may be reflected by blood repertoires.

This clonotype was recorded at least ten times. Its antigen target is currently unknown. Base qualities are missing; no much larger clone stands one base away. The ophthalmopathy patients had moderately to severely active disease, with a Clinical Activity Score of 3 or higher, a NOSPECS grade of 4 or higher, and a disease duration of less than 3 months. Anyone with other autoimmune diseases, uncontrolled infections, pregnancy or lactation was excluded from the study. Clinical symptoms, serum thyroxine, TRAb, thyroid ultrasound and orbital computed tomography formed the basis of the diagnosis. Ficoll-Paque density gradient centrifugation was used to isolate PBMCs from 9.5 to 10 ml of fresh peripheral blood. Total RNA was extracted with Trizol reagent and quality-checked on an Agilent 2100 Bioanalyzer. For repertoire sequencing, the TCR beta CDR3 regions were amplified from RNA transcripts. A first-round RT-PCR used HTBI primers with the Qiagen OneStep RT-PCR kit, followed by a second-round multiplex PCR, size selection and purification. Sequencing of the libraries was carried out on an Illumina HiSeq2000 in paired-end mode with 100 bp reads. On the study's bioinformatics: SOAPnuke was used to process the reads, removing any read that contained adapters or uncalled bases, had a mean Phred below 15, or lacked an exact match to the constant primer or identifier. High-quality paired reads were merged with COPE v1.2.5. Clonotypes were defined as unique nucleotide sequences and were aligned to IMGT TRB V, D and J references using MiTCR v1.1. The analysis was limited to V-J combinations with a frequency above 0.0001, which together covered more than 99% of repertoires. A TCR clonal expansion and chaos score per V-J combination was defined as the ratio of F50 clonal expansion to chaos observed in the TCRdist matrix. Welch's t-statistics and random forest were used to reduce the features to roughly 14 V-J combinations, which were then used as input to a naive Bayes classifier. Thyroid-blood repertoire similarity was quantified with the Morisita-Horn index. TCRdb trimmed the raw reads at Q25, called clones with MiXCR and kept productive beta chains. All rows with the same CDR3 protein become a single entry with the most common DNA and genes. The V and J calls here are based on TCRdb, not the publication. The table for this sample lists 300,000 or so distinct CDR3 sequences; roughly 17% of them were counted only once. Of the sample, roughly an eighth is held by the ten largest clones.

Sequences were obtained from peripheral blood. This TCR was sampled from an adult man with Graves' ophthalmopathy.

Read as DNA, the sequence is TGTGCCACCAGCAGAGATTCCTATAGCGGCGAGCAGTACTTC. Translated, this gives CATSRDSYSGEQYF. Here the chain combines TRBV15 and TRBJ2-7, with TRBD2 perhaps the D gene, on 6 matching bases. Sequences LNHNV (CDR1) and YYDKDF (CDR2) are obtained from the germline V gene (reference sequence). The CDR3 starts with the cysteine, ends with the phenylalanine, and has 14 residues. Only the CDR3 region is kept as DNA, spanning 42 bases read in frame from base 1. Relative to germline, V is 0 bases shorter and J is 6 bases shorter, with 12 bases between their ends. The entire variable domain, with the stretches around the CDR3 drawn from the reference TRBV15 and TRBJ2-7 proteins, is DAMVIQNPRYQVTQFGKPVTLSCSQTLNHNVMYWYQQKSSQAPKLLFHYYDKDFNNEADTPDNFQSRRPNTSFCFLDIRSPGLGDTAMYLCATSRDSYSGEQYFGPGTRLTVT.